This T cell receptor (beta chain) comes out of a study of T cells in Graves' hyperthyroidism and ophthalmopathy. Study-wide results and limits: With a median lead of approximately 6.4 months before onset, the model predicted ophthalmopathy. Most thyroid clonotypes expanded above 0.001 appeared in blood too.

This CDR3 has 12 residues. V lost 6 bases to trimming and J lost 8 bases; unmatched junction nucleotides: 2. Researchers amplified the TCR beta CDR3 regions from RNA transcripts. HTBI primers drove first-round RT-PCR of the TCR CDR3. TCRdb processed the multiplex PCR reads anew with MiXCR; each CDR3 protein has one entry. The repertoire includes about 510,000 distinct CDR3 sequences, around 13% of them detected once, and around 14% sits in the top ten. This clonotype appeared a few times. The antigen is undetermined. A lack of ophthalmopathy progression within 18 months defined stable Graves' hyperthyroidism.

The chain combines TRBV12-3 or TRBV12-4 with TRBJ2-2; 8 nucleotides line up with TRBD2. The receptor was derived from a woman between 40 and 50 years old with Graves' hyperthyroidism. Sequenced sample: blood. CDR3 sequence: CASRLAAGELFF. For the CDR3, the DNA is TGTGCCAGCAGACTAGCGGCTGGGGAGCTGTTTTTT.